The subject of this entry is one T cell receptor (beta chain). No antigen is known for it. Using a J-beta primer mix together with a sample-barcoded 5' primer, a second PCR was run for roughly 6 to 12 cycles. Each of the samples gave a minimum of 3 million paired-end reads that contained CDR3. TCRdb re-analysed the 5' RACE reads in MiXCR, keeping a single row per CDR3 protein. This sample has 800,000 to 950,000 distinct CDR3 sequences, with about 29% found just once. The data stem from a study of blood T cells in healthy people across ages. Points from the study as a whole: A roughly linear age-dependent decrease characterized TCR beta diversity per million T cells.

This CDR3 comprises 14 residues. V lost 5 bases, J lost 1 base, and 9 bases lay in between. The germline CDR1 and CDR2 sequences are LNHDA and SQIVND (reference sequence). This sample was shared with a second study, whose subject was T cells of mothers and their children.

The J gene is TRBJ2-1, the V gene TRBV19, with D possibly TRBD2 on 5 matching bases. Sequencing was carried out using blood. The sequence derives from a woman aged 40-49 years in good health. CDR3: CASSLRLSYNEQFF. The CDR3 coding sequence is TGTGCCAGTAGTCTCCGACTATCCTACAATGAGCAGTTCTTC.